The following is a T cell receptor (beta chain) sequence with its context. The source of the sample is a study of shared clonotypes between healthy human individuals. Sequencing used immunoSEQ multiplex PCR; TCRdb keeps in-frame clones, though not all of them. This table holds millions of clones, more than 85% found once. Germline-derived CDR1 and CDR2 are SGHRS and YFSETQ. V was clipped by 4 bases and J by 2 bases; unmatched bases: 12. The CDR3 is 17 residues long. Sequences were obtained from naive CD4+ T cells from PBMCs. As to subset: CD45RA+ positively selected. This chain connects TRBV5-1 to TRBJ2-1, with 7 bases matching TRBD2. The receptor was isolated from a man aged 18 to 29 in good health. Some clones in this sample may be carry-over from other donors' samples. In DNA, the CDR3 is TGCGCCAGCAGCCAGACGACTATAAGCGGGACCTACAATGAGCAGTTCTTC. It is translated as CASSQTTISGTYNEQFF.